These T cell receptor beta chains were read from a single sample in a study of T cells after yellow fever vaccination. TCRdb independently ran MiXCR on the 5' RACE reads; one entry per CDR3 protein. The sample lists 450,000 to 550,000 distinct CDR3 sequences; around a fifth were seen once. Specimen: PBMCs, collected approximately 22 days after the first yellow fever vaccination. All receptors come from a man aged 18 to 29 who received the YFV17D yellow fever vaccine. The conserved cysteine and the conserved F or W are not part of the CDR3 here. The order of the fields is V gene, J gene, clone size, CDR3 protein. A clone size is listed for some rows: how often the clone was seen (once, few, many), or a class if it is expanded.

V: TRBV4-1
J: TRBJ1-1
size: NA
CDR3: ASSFRTGAHSSIYTEAF

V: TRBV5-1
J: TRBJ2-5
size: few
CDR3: ASSPRPGLAEETQY

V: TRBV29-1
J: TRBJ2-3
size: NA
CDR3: SVRQVLTDTQY

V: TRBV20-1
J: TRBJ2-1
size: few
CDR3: SAAGTESSYNEQF

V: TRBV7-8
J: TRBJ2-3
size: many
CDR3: ASSFPGTDTQY

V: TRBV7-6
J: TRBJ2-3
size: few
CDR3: ASSDWTNSDTQY

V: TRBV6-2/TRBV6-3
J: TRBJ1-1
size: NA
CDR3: ASSYGGIEAF

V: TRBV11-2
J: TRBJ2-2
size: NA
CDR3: ASSLTPPGSGELF

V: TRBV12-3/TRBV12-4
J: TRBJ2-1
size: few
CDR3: ASSLADTGNEQF

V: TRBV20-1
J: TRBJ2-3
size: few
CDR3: SAPGTTRTDTQY

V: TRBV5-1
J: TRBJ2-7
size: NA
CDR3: ASSLGAGDLSYEQY

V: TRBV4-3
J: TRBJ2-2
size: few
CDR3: ASSQPTAGTGELF

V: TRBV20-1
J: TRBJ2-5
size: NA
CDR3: SVTGVHETQY

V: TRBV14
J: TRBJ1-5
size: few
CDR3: ASSQWDQPQH

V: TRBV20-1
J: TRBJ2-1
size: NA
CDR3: SALPPGSVYNEQF

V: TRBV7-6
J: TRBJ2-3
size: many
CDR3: ASSAQVADTQY

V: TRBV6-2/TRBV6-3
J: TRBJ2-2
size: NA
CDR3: ASTLRRDRNTGELF

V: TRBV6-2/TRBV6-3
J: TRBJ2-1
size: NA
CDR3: ASSYYVGRLYNEQF

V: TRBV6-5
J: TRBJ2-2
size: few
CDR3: ASSYNEVPNTGELF

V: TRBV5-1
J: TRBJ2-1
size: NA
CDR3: ASSLRDRSSYNEQF

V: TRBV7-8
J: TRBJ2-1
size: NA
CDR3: ASSLAGVGIYNEQF

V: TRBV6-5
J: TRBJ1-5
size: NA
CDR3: ANRDGNQPQH

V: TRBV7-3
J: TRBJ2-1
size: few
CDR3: ASSRMGGRGDNNEQF

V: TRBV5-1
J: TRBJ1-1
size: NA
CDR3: ASSPLTGTGGTEAF

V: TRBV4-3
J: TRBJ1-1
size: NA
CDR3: ASSQDLRQGGTEAF